These 8 T cell receptor beta chains originate from one sample sequenced in a study of cytomegalovirus exposure and HLA in healthy donors. The PCR employed 60 Vbeta primers together with 13 Jbeta primers. The method was immunoSEQ multiplex PCR; TCRdb's version includes in-frame clones alone and lacks a portion of them. Its listing shows tens of thousands of clones. What was sequenced was PBMCs. The receptors come from a woman in her fifties or sixties in good health and CMV-seronegative.

V is TRBV7-9 and J is TRBJ2-3; D gene ambiguous. CDR3 length: 12 residues. Deletions cut 5 bases from V and 2 bases from J, with 5 bases between. Germline CDR1 SEHNR, CDR2 FQNEAQ (reference sequence). In DNA, the CDR3 is TGTGCCAGCAGCCCTACCACAGATACGCAGTATTTT. This translates into CASSPTTDTQYF.

The chain couples TRBV6-1 to TRBJ2-7; 9 nucleotides match TRBD1. The CDR3 loop spans 15 amino acids. V shed 2 bases and J 2 bases; nucleotides not matched to a gene: 4. Germline V gives CDR1 MNHNS, CDR2 SASEGT. CDR3 in amino acids: CASSEMGQGPYEQYF. The CDR3 bases are TGTGCCAGCAGTGAAATGGGACAGGGCCCCTACGAGCAGTACTTC.

This chain uses TRBV5-1 with TRBJ2-5; TRBD1 is a possible D gene (6 bases). The J call may be incorrect, as the DNA end agrees better with TRBJ2-7. The germline V gene encodes CDR1 SGHRS and CDR2 YFSETQ. The CDR3 contains 12 residues. CDR3 loop: CASSAAGVEQYF. CDR3 coding DNA: TGCGCCAGCAGCGCCGCAGGGGTCGAGCAGTACTTC.

The chain employs TRBV7-2 and TRBJ2-7, with D maybe TRBD1 (6 bases). V gave up 4 bases and J gave up 2 bases, with 12 bases separating them. The CDR3 length is 14 residues. Germline V gene sequence: CDR1 SGHTA, CDR2 FQGNSA. The CDR3: CASSSSTGPYEQYF. CDR3 bases: TGTGCCAGCAGCTCCTCGACAGGACCCTACGAGCAGTACTTC.

V and J are TRBV19 and TRBJ1-3, with D hard to call. The germline V gene encodes CDR1 LNHDA and CDR2 SQIVND (reference sequence). The CDR3 has 14 amino acids. Trimming cost V 5 bases and J 0 bases, with 8 bases left between them. This chain's CDR3 is CASSDGPSGNTIYF. DNA of the CDR3: TGTGCCAGTAGTGATGGCCCCTCTGGAAACACCATATATTTT.

The chain is built from TRBV11-2 and TRBJ2-1; 7 bases are shared with TRBD2. The ends lost 3 bases at V and 5 bases at J; junction bases unmatched: 4. The CDR3 runs 14 residues. From germline, CDR1 is SGHAT and CDR2 FQNNGV. Here the CDR3 DNA reads TGTGCCAGCAGCTTTTTGCGGGAGAACAATGAGCAGTTCTTC. Translation: CASSFLRENNEQFF.

V and J are TRBV4-1 and TRBJ1-1; D unclear. CDR1 and CDR2 from the germline V gene are MGHRA and YSYEKL. V was pared by 1 base and J by 3 bases, with 15 bases between. This CDR3 has 16 residues. The CDR3 protein is CASSQGERFLYTEAFF. The CDR3 coding sequence is TGCGCCAGCAGCCAAGGGGAGAGGTTCCTCTACACTGAAGCTTTCTTT.

This chain uses TRBV6-4 with TRBJ2-3, with D unclear. Germline V gene sequence: CDR1 MRHNA, CDR2 SNTAGT. Trimming took 7 bases from V and 0 from J, leaving 17 bases between them. CDR3 length equals 16 residues. In DNA form, the CDR3 reads TGTGCCAGCACCACTCTCAGACCCGGGAGCACAGATACGCAGTATTTT. Its translation is CASTTLRPGSTDTQYF.